This T cell receptor (beta chain) derives from a study of blood T cell repertoires in COVID-19. As for the study in general: Researchers got acute and convalescent COVID-19 samples from the United States, Italy and Spain. Nucleic acid was either cDNA or gDNA, and it came from T cells, B-cell-depleted T cells, or PBMCs.

CDR1 and CDR2 (germline): LGHNA, YSLEER. The CDR3 loop spans 16 amino acids. V lost 0 bases to trimming and J lost 4 bases, with 13 bases between them. Original processing notes: From reference gene primer amplification, estimates of nucleated cell counts were derived. The data were produced by immunoSEQ multiplex PCR, yet TCRdb's version contains in-frame clones alone and is incomplete. Clone size and the V and J calls come from that table; the DNA yielded D and trimming. In the table there are 95,000 to 110,000 clones, around nine tenths of which are singletons. This chain connects TRBV4-3 to TRBJ1-3; perhaps TRBD1 as D (6 bases). Sequenced: peripheral blood. The receptor's source is a woman aged 25-40 years with acute or convalescent COVID-19. The CDR3 here is CASSQETGYRGNTIYF. CDR3 DNA sequence: TGCGCCAGCAGCCAAGAAACAGGGTATAGAGGAAACACCATATATTTT.